This T cell receptor beta chain was retrieved from a study of cytomegalovirus exposure and HLA in healthy donors. It was with 60 Vbeta and 13 Jbeta primers that the PCR ran. TCRdb's table, derived via immunoSEQ multiplex PCR, lists solely in-frame clones and lacks some. Of 150,000 to 200,000 clones in the sample, around 77% are singletons; the top ten hold around 2%. On this clone itself: Antigen: not known.

With 4 bases removed from V and 1 base from J, the gap between germline ends came to 23 bases. The CDR3 consists of 19 residues. Germline values: CDR1 MDHEN, CDR2 SYDVKM. Study-level results: As a later analysis revealed, the rate of TCR association differed by HLA locus, with DRB1 most and HLA-C fewest. Listed as cytomegalovirus-associated were 170 or so TCR beta chains. Owing to their indistinguishability, certain V segments, notably TRBV6-2 and TRBV6-3, were excluded.

The V gene is TRBV28, the J gene TRBJ1-5; tentative D call: TRBD1 (6 bases). Sample: PBMCs. The clonotype was recovered from a woman aged 30 to 39 in good health and CMV-seropositive. Here the CDR3 DNA reads TGTGCCAGCAGTTACCGTCTACTAAACAGGGAGGGCAGCAATCAGCCCCAGCATTTT. Translation gives CASSYRLLNREGSNQPQHF.